This T cell receptor (beta chain) emerged from a study of beta chain features in type 1 diabetes. Germline V gene sequence: CDR1 MNHEY, CDR2 SVGAGI. The junction had 8 bases not matched to a gene; V was cut back by 6 bases and J by 7 bases. This CDR3 is built from 14 residues. The study reverse transcribed the entire isolated RNA, so it sequenced expressed TCRB transcripts. Sequenced by immunoSEQ multiplex PCR; TCRdb stores in-frame clones only, minus some. The sample yields some 410,000 clones, about 14% seen once. The clonotype was recovered from a man younger than 40 in good health. The chain is built from TRBV6-5 and TRBJ2-1; 8 bases are shared with TRBD1. Sequenced: naive CD4+ T cells from blood. CDR3 DNA sequence: TGTGCCAGCAGGACAGGGGTTTTACGGAATGAGCAGTTCTTC. Its protein product is CASRTGVLRNEQFF.